The clone carrying this T cell receptor (beta chain) occurred a few times. The trim removed 6 bases at V and 10 bases at J, leaving 16 bases unmatched. The CDR3 length is 15 residues. Germline V gene data show CDR1 as DFQATT and CDR2 as SNEGSKA (reference sequence). The sample originates from a study of neurological immune-mediated disorders. TCRdb analysed the 5' RACE reads with MiXCR anew, one entry per CDR3 protein. This repertoire shows 50,000 to 75,000 distinct CDR3 sequences, 4.1% found once; its top ten account for about 2.6%. The TCR comes from a man aged 50 or older with multiple sclerosis. The chain links TRBV20-1 to TRBJ1-3, with TRBD1 matching 9 bases. Sequences were obtained from PBMCs. The CDR3 nucleotides read TGCAGTGCAAAACCGGGACAGGGACTCCCGAAAACCATATATTTT. It is translated as CSAKPGQGLPKTIYF.